The sample holds many counts of the clone carrying this T cell receptor beta chain. Its matching antigen is unknown. The sample is drawn from a study of human T cells and chemical hapten exposure. Study-wide results and caveats: Expanded TCRs showed more large CDR3 clusters than pre-sensitization or healthy control sets. All donors were alopecia patients, so their immunity may differ from that of healthy people. Counts of expanded TCRs (at PT1) showed a positive correlation with patch test score.

Time point of the sample: pre-sensitization, week 0. Noted treatment: therapeutic diphenylcyclopropenone sensitization with weekly scalp DPC. Germline V lookup: CDR1 DFQATT, CDR2 SNEGSKA (reference sequence). The CDR3 covers 15 residues. Trimming removed 1 base at V and 7 bases at J, with 14 bases between. TCRdb reprocessed the RACE reads with MiXCR, giving one entry per CDR3 protein. This table holds fewer than 70,000 distinct CDR3 sequences, around 7% found once. This clonotype originated in a woman in her 30s with alopecia areata. Some clones in this sample may be carry-over from other donors' samples. The chain has TRBV20-1 and TRBJ1-6; maybe TRBD1 (5 bases). Sequencing used whole blood, obtained in connection with sensitization to the hapten diphenylcyclopropenone (DPC). For the CDR3, the DNA is TGCAGTGCTAGAGGCAAACAGGACCCAAATTCACCCCTCCACTTT. Protein product: CSARGKQDPNSPLHF.